The rows below give T cell receptor beta chains drawn from one sample of a study of blood T cell repertoires in COVID-19. The protocol was immunoSEQ multiplex PCR, while the TCRdb copy is restricted to in-frame clones and leaves out a portion. The sample records 100,000 or so clones, roughly 92% being singletons. The sample was peripheral blood. The receptors originated from a man aged 70-80 years with acute or convalescent COVID-19. Each CDR3 is given without its conserved first and last residue. The order of the fields is V gene, clone size, CDR3 protein. Size values are once, few and many counts, or a class for expanded clones, and some rows have none.

>TRBV6-4|-
ASRPGGVNSPLH
>TRBV6-5|-
ASSYREGTEAF
>TRBV19|-
ASSLAGGPSNEQF
>TRBV24-1|once
ATPFQGVDGYT
>TRBV12-5|-
ASGLVDSKMTQY
>TRBV3-1/TRBV3-2|-
ASSQWDRDNSPLH
>TRBV3-1/TRBV3-2|-
ASSPLLFTGTGNTIY
>TRBV6-1|once
ASSEEGLLSWEQY
>TRBV30|-
AWSVSGYGYT
>TRBV25-1|few
ASSEGAGALTNEKLF
>TRBV6-5|-
ASLEGHGPDTQY
>TRBV7-9|-
ASSLIPGTSGNEQF